This TCR beta chain was observed in a study of regulatory T cells in long-lasting Graves disease. The time point denotes: newly diagnosed GD, antithyroid drugs for less than 3 months. PBMC RNA served as the TCR library source. This clonotype was recorded at least ten times. Antigen unknown. Researchers made TCR beta libraries by using iRepertoire HTBI primers and running Arm-PCR on CDR3 regions. MiXCR, run by TCRdb on the multiplex PCR reads, gives a single entry per CDR3 protein. The sample yields hundreds of thousands of distinct CDR3 sequences, roughly a sixth seen once. The study, taken as a whole, reports: TRBV28, TRBJ1-2 and TRBJ2-5 were segments that persistent disease favored.

The CDR3 has 13 amino acids. Trimming took 7 bases from V and 1 from J, leaving 10 bases between them. The V gene's germline CDR1 is SNHLY and CDR2 FYNNEI. These data also formed part of another study, on T cells in Graves' hyperthyroidism and ophthalmopathy.

The chain has TRBV2 and TRBJ2-5; D gene ambiguous. The source was peripheral blood mononuclear cells (PBMCs), collected at new diagnosis, from a patient treated with antithyroid drugs. The sequence was obtained from a man aged 18 to 29 with Graves disease. CDR3: CASKGNVQETQYF. The DNA for the CDR3 is TGTGCCAGCAAAGGGAACGTCCAAGAGACCCAGTACTTC.